The 9 T cell receptor beta chains in this list originate from one sample, sequenced in a study of CD8+CD57+ T cells in acquired aplastic anemia. CDR3 and TCR beta VDJ profiling relied on genomic DNA as the template. TCRdb used MiXCR to reprocess the reads, holding one entry per CDR3 protein. The sample consists of about 210,000 distinct CDR3 sequences, around 60% of them appearing once. Source material: sorted CD4+, CD8+, or CD8+CD57+ T cells (not recorded which) from PBMCs. The receptors here all came from a human donor in good health.

This clonotype was counted once. The genes are TRBV2 and TRBJ2-5, with D uncertain. With 8 bases removed from V and 5 bases from J, the gap between germline ends came to 15 bases. This CDR3 has 13 residues. Germline V lookup: CDR1 SNHLY, CDR2 FYNNEI. The CDR3 region is CASRLWPRETQYF. The CDR3 nucleotides are TGTGCCAGCCGCCTTTGGCCAAGGGAGACCCAGTACTTC.

This clonotype was observed many times. The genes are TRBV6-2 or TRBV6-3 and TRBJ1-1, with 7 nucleotides matching TRBD1. V was pared by 6 bases and J by 4 bases, with 8 bases of the junction left unmatched. The V gene's germline CDR1 is MNHEY and CDR2 SVGEGT. This CDR3 is 14 amino acids long. The DNA of the CDR3 is TGTGCCAGCAGCCATACAGGGGTGTCCACTGAAGCTTTCTTT. It translates to CASSHTGVSTEAFF.

This clonotype was seen repeatedly, ten times or more. The chain joins TRBV5-1 to TRBJ1-1; the D gene is possibly TRBD1 (5 bases). V was trimmed by 3 bases and J by 4 bases, leaving 19 bases between them. CDR3 length equals 16 residues. Germline lookup yields CDR1 SGHRS and CDR2 YFSETQ. The CDR3 sequence is CASSSREGIEGTEAFF. The CDR3 coding sequence is TGCGCCAGCAGCTCCCGAGAGGGGATTGAAGGCACTGAAGCTTTCTTT.

The sample holds many counts of this clonotype. J is TRBJ2-5 and V is TRBV19; 11 nucleotides match TRBD1. Germline V gene sequence: CDR1 LNHDA, CDR2 SQIVND (reference sequence). Losses at the gene ends were 3 bases for V and 5 bases for J; bases not matched to a gene: 5. CDR3 length: 15 residues. CDR3 in DNA: TGTGCCAGTAGTATGGGGACAGGGGGTTTGGAGACCCAGTACTTC. Translating gives CASSMGTGGLETQYF.

V gene TRBV25-1 combines with J gene TRBJ2-1; the match to TRBD2 covers 8 bases. The CDR3 sequence is 17 residues long. Germline lookup yields CDR1 MGHDK and CDR2 SYGVNS. Germline trimming cut 1 base from V and 1 base from J; bases unmatched to any gene: 6. This CDR3 reads CASSESAGGTSYNEQFF. The DNA of the CDR3 is TGTGCCAGCAGTGAATCGGCGGGAGGAACATCCTACAATGAGCAGTTCTTC.

The genes are TRBV15 and TRBJ2-7, with D unclear. Germline values: CDR1 LNHNV, CDR2 YYDKDF (reference sequence). Trimming pared 3 bases from V and 2 bases from J, leaving 8 bases between. The CDR3 totals 13 residues. CDR3 in amino acids: CATSSEPTYEQYF. The CDR3 nucleotides read TGTGCCACCAGCAGCGAACCTACCTACGAGCAGTACTTC. Full variable domain (rest looked up from reference TRBV15 and TRBJ2-7): DAMVIQNPRYQVTQFGKPVTLSCSQTLNHNVMYWYQQKSSQAPKLLFHYYDKDFNNEADTPDNFQSRRPNTSFCFLDIRSPGLGDTAMYLCATSSEPTYEQYFGPGTRLTVT.

The chain couples TRBV20-1 to TRBJ2-6; D unresolved. CDR3 length: 12 amino acids. Germline V gives CDR1 DFQATT, CDR2 SNEGSKA (reference sequence). V dropped 6 bases and J dropped 7 bases, with 10 bases sitting between them. This CDR3 reads CSARVLANVLTF. Here the CDR3 DNA reads TGCAGTGCACGGGTGTTAGCCAACGTCCTGACTTTC.

At least ten counts were recorded for this clonotype. The chain recombines TRBV7-9 with TRBJ2-7; D remains ambiguous. CDR1 is SEHNR, CDR2 FQNEAQ, per germline (reference sequence). The CDR3 is 15 residues long. The V and J ends lost 1 base and 0 bases respectively, with 10 bases between them. The CDR3, as DNA: TGTGCCAGCAGCTTAGATCCTTCTAGCTCCTACGAGCAGTACTTC. Its translation is CASSLDPSSSYEQYF. The full variable domain, its missing parts supplied by reference TRBV7-9 and TRBJ2-7, is DTGVSQNPRHKITKRGQNVTFRCDPISEHNRLYWYRQTLGQGPEFLTYFQNEAQLEKSRLLSDRFSAERPKGSFSTLEIQRTEQGDSAMYLCASSLDPSSSYEQYFGPGTRLTVT.

This rearrangement joins TRBV7-9 to TRBJ2-7; D unclear. The CDR3 sequence is 14 residues long. Trimming took off 6 bases at V and 2 bases at J, with 14 bases between the two ends. The germline CDR1 and CDR2 sequences are SEHNR and FQNEAQ (reference sequence). The CDR3 loop reads CASSKSGPPYEQYF. The CDR3 region has the DNA TGTGCCAGCAGTAAGTCCGGACCCCCCTACGAGCAGTACTTC. The full variable domain, completed using reference TRBV7-9 and TRBJ2-7, is DTGVSQNPRHKITKRGQNVTFRCDPISEHNRLYWYRQTLGQGPEFLTYFQNEAQLEKSRLLSDRFSAERPKGSFSTLEIQRTEQGDSAMYLCASSKSGPPYEQYFGPGTRLTVT.